This T cell receptor beta chain was recovered during a study of ipilimumab plus nivolumab after autologous stem cell transplantation. Study summary: A median of roughly eight nivolumab and five or six ipilimumab doses were given.

The repertoire was sequenced with immunoSEQ multiplex PCR; TCRdb's copy has only in-frame clones and lacks some. In the table there are tens of thousands of clones, around 80% of which are singletons. CDR3 length: 12 amino acids. Germline CDR1 is LNHDA and CDR2 is SQIVND (reference sequence). The germline V and J ends were trimmed by 5 bases and 4 bases, with 5 bases remaining between them. The sample here was PBMCs, taken in a trial of ipilimumab plus nivolumab as post-transplant consolidation. This TCR derives from a male donor with diffuse large B-cell lymphoma. The chain joins TRBV19 to TRBJ2-2; D unclear. Written as DNA, the CDR3 is TGTGCCAGTAGTTTGATCACCGGGGAGCTGTTTTTT. Its protein product is CASSLITGELFF.